This is a list of T cell receptor beta chains from one sample in a study of T cell responses to AZD1222 COVID-19 vaccine. Profiled with immunoSEQ multiplex PCR; TCRdb holds only in-frame clones, not every one. Here the sample spans roughly 120,000 clones, roughly nine tenths being singletons. The material sequenced was peripheral blood, taken on day 0 of AZD1222 vaccination. These receptors were obtained from an adult in good health. Each CDR3 is given without its conserved first and last residue. The order of the fields is J gene, V gene, CDR3 protein.

j_gene: TRBJ1-3
v_gene: TRBV27
CDR3aa: ASSSFTDEHSGNTIY

j_gene: TRBJ2-5
v_gene: TRBV5-1
CDR3aa: ASSRGDSLQETQY

j_gene: TRBJ1-5
v_gene: TRBV19
CDR3aa: ASSAPGGRNQPQH

j_gene: TRBJ1-5
v_gene: TRBV7-9
CDR3aa: ASSLEVQPQH

j_gene: TRBJ1-5
v_gene: TRBV7-9
CDR3aa: ASSPDSVAYQPQH

j_gene: TRBJ2-3
v_gene: TRBV29-1
CDR3aa: SVLGLAGGSDTQY

j_gene: TRBJ2-2
v_gene: TRBV3-1/TRBV3-2
CDR3aa: ASSLTGRGELF

j_gene: TRBJ1-2
v_gene: TRBV19
CDR3aa: ASSITPPRVDYGYT

j_gene: TRBJ2-2
v_gene: TRBV30
CDR3aa: AWRGQQTGELF

j_gene: TRBJ2-7
v_gene: TRBV2
CDR3aa: ASREQRGYYEQY

j_gene: TRBJ2-5
v_gene: TRBV5-1
CDR3aa: ASSLTAGRAETQY

j_gene: TRBJ1-3
v_gene: TRBV19
CDR3aa: ASRAGGLNTIY

j_gene: TRBJ2-7
v_gene: TRBV5-8
CDR3aa: ASSHRGYEQY

j_gene: TRBJ1-2
v_gene: TRBV5-6
CDR3aa: ASALRGLQGKGGYT

j_gene: TRBJ2-2
v_gene: TRBV9
CDR3aa: ASSKRTGLASTGELF

j_gene: TRBJ2-4
v_gene: TRBV6-1
CDR3aa: ASSEQGVGIQY

j_gene: TRBJ1-3
v_gene: TRBV18
CDR3aa: ASSPRQGDGNTIY

j_gene: TRBJ2-2
v_gene: TRBV25-1
CDR3aa: ASSDWSRGLTGELF

j_gene: TRBJ2-1
v_gene: TRBV19
CDR3aa: ASSSIGRPSNEQF

j_gene: TRBJ2-5
v_gene: TRBV24-1
CDR3aa: ATSDSKDRSRETQY

j_gene: TRBJ2-2
v_gene: TRBV7-6
CDR3aa: ASSPRPGTGNTGELF